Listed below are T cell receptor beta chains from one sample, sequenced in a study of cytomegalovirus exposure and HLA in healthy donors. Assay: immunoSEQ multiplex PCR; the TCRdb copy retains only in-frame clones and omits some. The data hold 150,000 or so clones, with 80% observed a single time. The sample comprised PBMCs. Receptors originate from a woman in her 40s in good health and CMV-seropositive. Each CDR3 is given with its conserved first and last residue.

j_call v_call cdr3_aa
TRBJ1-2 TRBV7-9 CASSLSGQGGYGYTF
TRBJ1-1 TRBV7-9 CASSLVLGGQQNTEAFF
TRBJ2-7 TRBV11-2 CASRDSFGLDEQYF
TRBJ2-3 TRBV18 CASSGRTSGSTDTQYF
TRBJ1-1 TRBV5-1 CASSDRGLGGNTEAFF
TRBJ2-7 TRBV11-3 CASSLDRLPKSYEQYF
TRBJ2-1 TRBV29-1 CSGQIQGRTYNEQFF
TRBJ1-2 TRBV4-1 CASSQRTGSFGYTF
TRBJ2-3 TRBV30 CAWSSLGLRDTQYF
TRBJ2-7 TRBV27 CASSLGSGKYEQYF
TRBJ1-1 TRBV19 CASSMGLNTEAFF
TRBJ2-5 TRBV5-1 CASSLVGAEETQYF
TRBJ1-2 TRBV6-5 CASSFGQKNYGYTF
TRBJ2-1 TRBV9 CASSGGLEPYNEQFF
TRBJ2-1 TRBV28 CASSSIGAQFGSQFF
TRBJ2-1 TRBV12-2 CASRLPGLASGGWHEQFF
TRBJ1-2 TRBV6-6 CASRTGGASGYTF
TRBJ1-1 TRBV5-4 CASSPVGRVDTEAFF
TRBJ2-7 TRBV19 CASTDGGGQGTYEQYF
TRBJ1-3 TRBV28 CASSPGQLSGNTIYF
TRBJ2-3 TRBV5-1 CASSEDRGWGDTQYF
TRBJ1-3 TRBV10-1 CARGGLYSGNTIYF
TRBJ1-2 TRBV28 CASSLTLLGQGVGYTF
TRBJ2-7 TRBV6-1 CASSESLPYEQYF
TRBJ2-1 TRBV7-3 CASSVAGVYNEQFF
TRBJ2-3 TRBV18 CASSDRDRGSDTQYF
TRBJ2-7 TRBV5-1 CASRPDLAVRGYEQYF
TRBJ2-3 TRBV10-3 CAISPIAGDGGDTQYF
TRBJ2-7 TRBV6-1 CASSVFGQGYEQYF
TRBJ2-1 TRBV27 CASSPGLAGGRVNEQFF
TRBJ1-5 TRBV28 CASSLQGLGNQPQHF
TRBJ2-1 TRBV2 CASSDGTGSYNEQFF
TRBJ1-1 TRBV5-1 CASSLKGGTEAFF
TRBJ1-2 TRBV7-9 CASSFGGPQANYGYTF
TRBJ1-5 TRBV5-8 CASRSIAGGNQPQHF
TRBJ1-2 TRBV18 CASSPGQGAGYTF
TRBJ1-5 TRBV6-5 CASRAPGYNQPQHF
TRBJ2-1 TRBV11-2 CASSLAGYLYNEQFF
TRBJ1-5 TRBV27 CASSLVRGNQPQHF
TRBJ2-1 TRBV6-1 CASSERQNSYNEQFF
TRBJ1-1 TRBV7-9 CASSSGQGSEAFF
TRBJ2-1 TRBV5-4 CASSFRTSGRSSYNEQFF
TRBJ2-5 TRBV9 CASSVARGEKETQYF
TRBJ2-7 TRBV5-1 CASSPGGPDPYEQYF
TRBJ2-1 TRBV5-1 CASSLGPGGPYNEQFF
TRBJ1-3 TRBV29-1 CSVETGRRSGNTIYF
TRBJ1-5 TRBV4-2 CASSPGGSSNQPQHF
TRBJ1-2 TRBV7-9 CASSQNTKALGLNYGYTF
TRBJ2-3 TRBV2 CASSEDAQGTDTQYF
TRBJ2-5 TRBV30 CAWSRLGQDQRETQYF
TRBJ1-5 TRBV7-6 CASSLTGGDQPQHF
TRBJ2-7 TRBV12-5 CASGPGQGRHEQYF
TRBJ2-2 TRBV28 CASSSPGLAGGPTGELFF
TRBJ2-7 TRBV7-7 CASSPAGDHYEQYF
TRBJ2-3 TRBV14 CASSQDRGAGSFTDTQYF
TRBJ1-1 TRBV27 CASSLAGRNTEAFF
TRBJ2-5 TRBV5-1 CASSLGSQETQYF
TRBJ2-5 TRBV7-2 CASSYQWGGTQYF
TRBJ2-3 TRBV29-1 CSVEVVARSTDTQYF